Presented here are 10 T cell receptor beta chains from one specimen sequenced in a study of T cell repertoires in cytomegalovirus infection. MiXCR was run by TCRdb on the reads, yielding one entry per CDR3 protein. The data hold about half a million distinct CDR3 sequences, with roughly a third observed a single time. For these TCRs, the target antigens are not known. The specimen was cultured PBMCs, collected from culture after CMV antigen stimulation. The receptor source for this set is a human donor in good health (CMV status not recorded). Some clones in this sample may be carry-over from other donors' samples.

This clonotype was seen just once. The CDR3 DNA reads TGCAGCGTGTGGGAGAACACTGAAGCTTTCTTT. It specifies CSVWENTEAFF. The chain joins TRBV29-1 to TRBJ1-1; unclear D gene. V lost 6 bases to trimming and J lost 1 base, with 6 bases between them. CDR1 is SQVTM, CDR2 ANQGSEA, per germline. This CDR3 is built from 11 residues.

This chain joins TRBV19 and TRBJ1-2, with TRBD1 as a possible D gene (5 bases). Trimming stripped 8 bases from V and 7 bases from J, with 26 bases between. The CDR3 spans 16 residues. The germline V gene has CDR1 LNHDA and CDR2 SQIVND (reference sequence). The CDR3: CASSYRDPTFGGGYTF. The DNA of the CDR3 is TGTGCCAGTTCTTACCGGGACCCTACGTTTGGTGGTGGCTACACCTTC.

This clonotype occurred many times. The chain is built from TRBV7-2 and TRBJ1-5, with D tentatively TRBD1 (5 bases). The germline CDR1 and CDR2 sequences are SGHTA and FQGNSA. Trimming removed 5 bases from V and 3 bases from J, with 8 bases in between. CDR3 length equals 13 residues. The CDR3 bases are TGTGCCAGCAGCGCGGGACCCAATCAGCCCCAGCATTTT. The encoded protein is CASSAGPNQPQHF.

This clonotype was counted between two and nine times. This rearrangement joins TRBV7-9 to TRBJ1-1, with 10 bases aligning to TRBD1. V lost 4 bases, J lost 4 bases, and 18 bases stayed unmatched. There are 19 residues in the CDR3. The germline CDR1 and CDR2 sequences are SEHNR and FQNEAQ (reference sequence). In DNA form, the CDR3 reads TGTGCCAGCAGCTCTTTAATTTACGGGACAGGGGAGGGAGGCACTGAAGCTTTCTTT. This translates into CASSSLIYGTGEGGTEAFF.

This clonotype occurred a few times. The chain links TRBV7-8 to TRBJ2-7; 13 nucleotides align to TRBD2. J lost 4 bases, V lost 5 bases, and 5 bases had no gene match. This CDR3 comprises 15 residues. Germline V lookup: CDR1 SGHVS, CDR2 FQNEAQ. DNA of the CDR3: TGTGCCAGCAGCCAGGGACTAGCGGGAAGTTACGAGCAGTACGTC. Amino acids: CASSQGLAGSYEQYV.

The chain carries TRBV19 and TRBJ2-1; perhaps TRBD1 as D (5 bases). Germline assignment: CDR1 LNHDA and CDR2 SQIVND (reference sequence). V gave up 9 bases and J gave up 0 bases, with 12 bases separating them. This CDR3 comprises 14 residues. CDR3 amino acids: CASTDTSSYNEQFF. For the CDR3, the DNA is TGTGCCAGCACGGACACGAGCTCCTACAATGAGCAGTTCTTC.

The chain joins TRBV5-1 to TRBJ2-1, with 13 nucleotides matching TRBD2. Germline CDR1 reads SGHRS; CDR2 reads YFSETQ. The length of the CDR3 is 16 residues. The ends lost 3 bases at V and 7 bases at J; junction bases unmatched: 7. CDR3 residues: CASSYDSLAGGNEQFF. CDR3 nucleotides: TGCGCCAGCAGCTACGACTCACTAGCGGGAGGGAATGAGCAGTTCTTC.

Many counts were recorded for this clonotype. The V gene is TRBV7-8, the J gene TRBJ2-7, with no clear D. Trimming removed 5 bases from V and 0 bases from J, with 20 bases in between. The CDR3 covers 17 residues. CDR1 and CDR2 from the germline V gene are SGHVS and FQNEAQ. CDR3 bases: TGTGCCAGCAGCACAGAAGTACGCGCCCTAAGCTCCTACGAGCAGTACTTC. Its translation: CASSTEVRALSSYEQYF.

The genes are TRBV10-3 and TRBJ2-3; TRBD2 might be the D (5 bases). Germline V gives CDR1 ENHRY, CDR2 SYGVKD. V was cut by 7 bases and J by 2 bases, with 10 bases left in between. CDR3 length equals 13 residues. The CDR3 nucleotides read TGTGCCATCAAAAGCGGTACCACAGATACGCAGTATTTT. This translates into CAIKSGTTDTQYF.

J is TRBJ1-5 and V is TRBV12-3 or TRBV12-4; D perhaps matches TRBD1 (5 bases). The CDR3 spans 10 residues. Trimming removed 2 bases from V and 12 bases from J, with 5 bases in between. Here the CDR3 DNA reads TGTGCCAGCAGTTTACAGGGCCAGCATTTT. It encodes CASSLQGQHF.